The next 3 T cell receptor beta chains were all read from a single sample in a study of cytomegalovirus exposure and HLA in healthy donors. PCR employed 60 Vbeta and 13 Jbeta primers. Produced via immunoSEQ multiplex PCR; TCRdb's table is partial and in-frame only. This table has approximately 91,000 clones, 81% appearing once. Sequenced: PBMCs. These receptors originate from a human donor in good health.

This rearrangement joins TRBV30 to TRBJ1-2; 7 bases map to TRBD1. Germline CDR1 is GTSNPN and CDR2 is SVGIG (reference sequence). J gave up 3 bases and V 1 base, and 8 bases lay outside the gene matches. CDR3 length: 15 amino acids. The CDR3: CAWSELGQFYYGYTF. For the CDR3, the DNA is TGTGCCTGGAGTGAACTGGGACAGTTTTACTATGGCTACACCTTC.

This clone has only a few counts. The chain combines TRBV20-1 with TRBJ1-2; D unresolved. Germline V gives CDR1 DFQATT, CDR2 SNEGSKA (reference sequence). This CDR3 spans 10 amino acids. The V end was cut by 5 bases, the J end by 5 bases, with 6 bases between. Here the CDR3 reads CSAFRYGYTF. DNA for the CDR3: TGCAGTGCTTTTCGGTATGGCTACACCTTC.

V and J are TRBV13 and TRBJ2-1, with D maybe TRBD2 (7 bases). Per the germline V gene, CDR1 is PRHDT and CDR2 is FYEKMQ (reference sequence). V lost 1 base to trimming and J lost 7 bases, with 14 bases between them. The CDR3 runs to 15 residues. This CDR3 reads CASSLVWGGSNEQFF. The CDR3 region has the DNA TGTGCCAGCAGCTTAGTGTGGGGGGGCTCGAATGAGCAGTTCTTC.